The TCR beta chain under discussion was sequenced for a study of T-cell memory formation after mild COVID-19. Study results and caveats: Pre-infection memory held some responding clones, suggesting pre-existing cross-reactive T cells responded.

Each CDR3 protein is one row after TCRdb ran MiXCR on the 5' RACE reads. The sample records some 29,000 distinct CDR3 sequences, around 16% being singletons. The V gene's germline CDR1 is SGDLS and CDR2 YYNGEE. The length of the CDR3 is 17 residues. Comments on this clonotype: The antigen remains undetermined. A much larger clone sits a single nucleotide away, making a read error possible.

The sample taken for sequencing was PBMCs or a T cell subset sorted from them (not recorded which). This receptor was taken from an adult who had mild COVID-19 (a few samples of this study predate the infection). Cell type and time point are not known. J is TRBJ2-3 and V is TRBV9, with 9 bases identical to TRBD2. CDR3 sequence reads: CASGVAKTSGSTDTQYF. As DNA, the CDR3 is TGTGCCAGCGGCGTAGCTAAAACTAGCGGGAGCACAGATACGCAGTATTTT.